A single sample gave rise to the 5 T cell receptor beta chains below, sequenced in a study of T cells in localized non-small cell lung cancer. Assay: immunoSEQ multiplex PCR; the TCRdb copy retains only in-frame clones and omits some. The sample includes approximately 40,000 clones, around 87% of them seen just once. Sequencing used peripheral blood, obtained before any cancer treatment. The receptors derive from a man aged 18 to 50 with stage I lung adenocarcinoma.

The V call is TRBV7-9, the J call TRBJ2-7; D not resolved. The CDR3 spans 13 residues. Trimming stripped 3 bases from V and 2 bases from J, with 8 bases between. Germline lookup yields CDR1 SEHNR and CDR2 FQNEAQ (reference sequence). CDR3 bases: TGTGCCAGCAGCTTGCTCGGGCCCTACGAGCAGTACTTC. Encoded protein: CASSLLGPYEQYF.

This clone was picked up a small number of times. J is TRBJ1-2 and V is TRBV5-4; 7 bases align to TRBD1. Germline CDR1 reads SGHNT; CDR2 reads YYREEE (reference sequence). The CDR3 spans 16 residues. V lost 3 bases to trimming and J lost 0 bases; unmatched junction nucleotides: 8. The CDR3 loop is CASSWKDRAANYGYTF. CDR3 in DNA: TGTGCCAGCAGCTGGAAAGACAGGGCCGCTAACTATGGCTACACCTTC.

The chain links TRBV10-3 to TRBJ2-1; 13 bases fit TRBD2. The CDR3 runs 19 residues. With 6 bases clipped from V and 1 base from J, the junction kept 12 bases outside the gene matches. Per the germline V gene, CDR1 is ENHRY and CDR2 is SYGVKD. The CDR3 coding sequence is TGTGCCATCAGGGCCGGTACTAGCGGGGGGGCAGTTTCCTACAATGAGCAGTTCTTC. It is translated as CAIRAGTSGGAVSYNEQFF.

This clone has only one observation. The genes are TRBV29-1 and TRBJ2-7; D is perhaps TRBD1 or TRBD2 (5 bases each). This CDR3 spans 12 amino acids. The V gene lost 5 bases and the J gene lost 2 bases, with 10 bases spanning the gap. Germline CDR1 SQVTM, CDR2 ANQGSEA. The CDR3 reads CSVTGDAYEQYF. In DNA, the CDR3 is TGCAGCGTTACTGGGGACGCCTACGAGCAGTACTTC.

The chain is built from TRBV7-8 and TRBJ1-6; weak D call: TRBD1 (6 bases). V was trimmed by 4 bases and J by 8 bases, leaving 18 bases between them. The CDR3 contains 16 residues. From germline, CDR1 is SGHVS and CDR2 FQNEAQ. The CDR3 coding sequence is TGTGCCAGCAGCTCGCCAAGGGCCAGGGGCGATTCACCCCTCCACTTT. Its protein product is CASSSPRARGDSPLHF. Full variable domain (remainder filled in from reference TRBV7-8 and TRBJ1-6): GAGVSQSPRYKVAKRGQDVALRCDPISGHVSLFWYQQALGQGPEFLTYFQNEAQLDKSGLPSDRFFAERPEGSVSTLKIQRTQQEDSAVYLCASSSPRARGDSPLHFGNGTRLTVT.